Sequencing of this T cell receptor (beta chain) was carried out in a study of cytomegalovirus exposure and HLA in healthy donors. Whole-study results and caveats: Published work reported that the classifier diagnosed cytomegalovirus status with high specificity and sensitivity. Associated with cytomegalovirus, according to the listing, were around 160 TCR beta chains.

The CDR3 spans 15 residues. In germline, CDR1 is MNHNY, CDR2 SVGAGI (reference sequence). V lost 2 bases and J lost 5, with 15 bases in between. TCRdb's copy holds only in-frame clones and misses some; the assay was immunoSEQ multiplex PCR. Of about 73,000 clones detected, around 96% appear once; the ten largest clones hold 3% to 3.5%. Concerning this clone: Its target is not known.

This chain uses TRBV6-6 with TRBJ2-5; TRBD1 might be the D (7 bases). The sequence was collected from a man between 18 and 29 years old in good health and CMV-seronegative. Sequencing input: PBMCs. Written as DNA, the CDR3 is TGTGCCAGCAGTTACAGACTAGGGGGCGCGGAGACCCAGTACTTC. Encoded protein: CASSYRLGGAETQYF.